This T cell receptor beta chain was identified in a study of blood T cell repertoires in COVID-19. This table comes from immunoSEQ multiplex PCR, and its TCRdb copy is limited to in-frame clones, with some not included. The sample yields 70,000 or so clones, around 80% seen once. The V end was cut by 8 bases, the J end by 0 bases, with 8 bases between. From germline, CDR1 is LGHNT and CDR2 FRNRAP. This CDR3 spans 13 amino acids. The chain carries TRBV12-5 and TRBJ1-3, with D unresolved. Sequenced input: peripheral blood. The receptor was isolated from a woman aged 80 or over with acute or convalescent COVID-19. CDR3 loop: CASRSNSGNTIYF. The CDR3 region has the DNA TGTGCTAGTCGGTCCAACTCTGGAAACACCATATATTTT.